This TCR beta chain was observed in a study of T cells in Graves' hyperthyroidism and ophthalmopathy. This clonotype was counted many times. From RNA transcripts, TCR beta CDR3 regions were amplified. The TCR CDR3 first-round RT-PCR relied on the HTBI primer set. TCRdb passed the multiplex PCR reads through MiXCR, listing each CDR3 protein once. The sample shows over 250,000 distinct CDR3 sequences, approximately 13% of them seen only once. Germline V lookup: CDR1 SGHAT, CDR2 FQDESV (reference sequence). Deletions cut 5 bases from V and 4 bases from J, with 18 bases between. The CDR3 covers 15 residues.

This TCR came from a woman between 35 and 50 years old with Graves' ophthalmopathy. The chain has TRBV11-1 and TRBJ2-7, with D possibly being TRBD2 (6 bases). The sequencing sample was made of blood. The CDR3 here is CASSPGVGADYEQYF. DNA for the CDR3: TGTGCCAGCAGCCCGGGGGTTGGGGCTGATTACGAGCAGTACTTC. Using reference TRBV11-1 and TRBJ2-7 for the parts outside the CDR3, the full variable domain is EAEVAQSPRYKITEKSQAVAFWCDPISGHATLYWYRQILGQGPELLVQFQDESVVDDSQLPKDRFSAERLKGVDSTLKIQPAELGDSAMYLCASSPGVGADYEQYFGPGTRLTVT.